This TCR beta chain is from a study of low-dose radiotherapy and immunotherapy resistance in tumors. In the study overall: Each patient took aspirin at a dose of 300 mg by mouth once daily over the course of four cycles, with dosing beginning on cycle 1 day 1.

Germline V CDR1 and CDR2: SGHRS, YFSETQ. Between the trimmed V and J ends, which lost 0 bases and 11 bases, there was a span of 5 bases. The CDR3 sequence is 10 residues long. This clonotype was counted ten times or more. As for time point: before trial treatment. Solid tumors that lacked tumor-infiltrating lymphocytes and were advanced were present in eligible patients. Primers targeting TRAV and TRBV primed first-strand cDNA, covering alpha and beta chains. TCRs were put through 20 PCR cycles of amplification with Phusion. A constant-region primer and the V-primer adapter served as the primer pair. In vitro transcription amplified isolated mRNA. TCRdb re-called the reads through MiXCR, storing one row per CDR3 protein. The profile shows over 55,000 distinct CDR3 sequences, 31% of them singletons.

V is TRBV5-1 and J is TRBJ1-1; unclear D gene. This clonotype was sampled from a female donor with ovarian cancer. The material sequenced was PBMCs, taken before treatment. The CDR3 loop reads CASSLGSAFF. In DNA form, the CDR3 reads TGCGCCAGCAGCTTGGGGTCGGCTTTCTTT.